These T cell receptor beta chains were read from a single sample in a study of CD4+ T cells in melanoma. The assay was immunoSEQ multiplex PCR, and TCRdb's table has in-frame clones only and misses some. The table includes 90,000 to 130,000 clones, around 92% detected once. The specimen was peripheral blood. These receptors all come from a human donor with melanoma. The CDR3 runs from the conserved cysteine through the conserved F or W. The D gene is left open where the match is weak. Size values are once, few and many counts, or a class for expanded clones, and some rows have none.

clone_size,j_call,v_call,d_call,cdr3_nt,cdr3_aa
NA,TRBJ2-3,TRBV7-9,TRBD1,TGTGCCAGCAGCTTAACCGGGACAGGAGGTCGCGAGACGCAGTATTTT,CASSLTGTGGRETQYF
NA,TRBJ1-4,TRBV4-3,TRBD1,TGCGCCAGCAGCCCGGACAGGGGACCCCCTAATGAAAAACTGTTTTTT,CASSPDRGPPNEKLFF
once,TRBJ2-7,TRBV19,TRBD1,TGTGCCAGTAGTACTCCCCGGGACAGGCGCTACGAGCAGTACTTC,CASSTPRDRRYEQYF
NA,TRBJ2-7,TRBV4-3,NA,TGCGCCAGCAGCAAGTTCTGGGGGGACACATACGAGCAGTACTTC,CASSKFWGDTYEQYF
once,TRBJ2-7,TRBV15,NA,TGTGCCACCAGCAGAGGGGTAATGGCCTACGAGCAGTACTTC,CATSRGVMAYEQYF
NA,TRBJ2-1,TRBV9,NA,TGTGCCAGCAGCGTAACTGGCGGTAATGAGCAGTTCTTC,CASSVTGGNEQFF
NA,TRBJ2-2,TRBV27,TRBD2,TGTGCCAGCACCGTCTTGGGCGGGGGGGCCGCCGGGGAGCTGTTTTTT,CASTVLGGGAAGELFF
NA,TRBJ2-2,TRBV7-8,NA,TGTGCCAGCAGCCCACCCGCCGGAAGGGGGACGAACACCGGGGAGCTGTTTTTT,CASSPPAGRGTNTGELFF
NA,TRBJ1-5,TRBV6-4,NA,TGTGCCAGCAGTCGAAGGAAGAGCAATCAGCCCCAGCATTTT,CASSRRKSNQPQHF
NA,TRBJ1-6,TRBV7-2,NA,TGTGCCAGCAGCTTGAGCTCCTATAATTCACCCCTCCACTTT,CASSLSSYNSPLHF
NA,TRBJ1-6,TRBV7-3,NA,TGTGCCAGCAGCTTAGGGACCTCCTGGGGTTCACCCCTCCACTTT,CASSLGTSWGSPLHF
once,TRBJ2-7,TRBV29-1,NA,TGCAGCGCGACAAAGTTCGGACAATACTCCTACGAGCAGTACTTC,CSATKFGQYSYEQYF
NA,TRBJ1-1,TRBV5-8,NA,TGTGCCAGCAGCCCGAGGTTTAGGGCCGAGGACACTGAAGCTTTCTTT,CASSPRFRAEDTEAFF
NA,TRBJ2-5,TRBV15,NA,TGTGCCACCAGCAGAGGGGGGCGAGGGGGAGAGACCCAGTACTTC,CATSRGGRGGETQYF
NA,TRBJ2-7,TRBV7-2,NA,TGTGCCAGCAGCTTAGTTCCGGAAGCCTACGAGCAGTACTTC,CASSLVPEAYEQYF
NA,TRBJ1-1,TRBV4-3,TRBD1,TGCGCCAGCAGCCAAGATCAAGGACAGGGGGCTGTCATGAACACTGAAGCTTTCTTT,CASSQDQGQGAVMNTEAFF
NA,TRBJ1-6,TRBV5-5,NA,TGTGCCAGCAGCCCCCCCGAGGTGGGAAATTCACCCCTCCACTTT,CASSPPEVGNSPLHF
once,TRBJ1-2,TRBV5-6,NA,TGTGCCAGCAGCTTGAGGATTGGCTACACCTTC,CASSLRIGYTF
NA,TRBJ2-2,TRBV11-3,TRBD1,TGTGCCAGCAGCCCAGGACAGGGATTGGGATACTCCGGGGAGCTGTTTTTT,CASSPGQGLGYSGELFF
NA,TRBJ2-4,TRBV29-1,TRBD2,TGCAGCCCTTTGAAGATACTCAGCGGGAGTTTTGTCAAAAACATTCAGTACTTC,CSPLKILSGSFVKNIQYF
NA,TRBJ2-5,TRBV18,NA,TGTGCCAGCTCACCAGGTTTGGGGGAGACCCAGTACTTC,CASSPGLGETQYF
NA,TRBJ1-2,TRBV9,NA,TGTGCCAGCAGCGTTCAGGGATATGGCTACACCTTC,CASSVQGYGYTF
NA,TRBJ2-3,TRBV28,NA,TGTGCCAGCAGTTACCGAGGGTCTAGCACAGATACGCAGTATTTT,CASSYRGSSTDTQYF
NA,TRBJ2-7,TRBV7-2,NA,TGTGCCAGCAGCTTAGGTCGGCAGGCCTACGAGCAGTACTTC,CASSLGRQAYEQYF
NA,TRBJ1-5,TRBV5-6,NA,TGTGCCAGCACCTCCCAGGGATTCTTCGGTCAGCCCCAGCATTTT,CASTSQGFFGQPQHF
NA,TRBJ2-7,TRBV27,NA,TGTGCCACCCTATCCGGCTTTACAGGGACTCTGGGCGAGCAGTACTTC,CATLSGFTGTLGEQYF
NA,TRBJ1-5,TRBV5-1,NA,TGCGCCAGCAGCTTGGAAGTGGGAGGAGGACAGCCCCAGCATTTT,CASSLEVGGGQPQHF
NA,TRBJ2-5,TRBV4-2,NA,TGTGCCAGCAGCCCCTCTAGTCTGGAGACCCAGTACTTC,CASSPSSLETQYF
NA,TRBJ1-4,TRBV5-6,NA,TGTGCCAGCAGCTTGGGAGGCGGGGGAGATGAAAAACTGTTTTTT,CASSLGGGGDEKLFF
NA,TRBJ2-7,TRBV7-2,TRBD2,TGTGCCAGCAGCTTAGGGCTAGCGGGAGGGAGATACGAGCAGTACTTC,CASSLGLAGGRYEQYF
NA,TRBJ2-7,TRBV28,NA,TGTGCCATACAGGGCCGGAACGCCTACGAGCAGTACTTC,CAIQGRNAYEQYF
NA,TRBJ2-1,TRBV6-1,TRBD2,TGTGCCAGCAGTGCCATAGCGGGAGTTAACAATGAGCAGTTCTTC,CASSAIAGVNNEQFF
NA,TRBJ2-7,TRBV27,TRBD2,TGTGCCAGCAGTTTACGGGCGGGAGGGACCTACGAGCAGTACTTC,CASSLRAGGTYEQYF
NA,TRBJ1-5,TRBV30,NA,TGTGCCTGGAGTGTACGCGGGGGTATTAGCAATCAGCCCCAGCATTTT,CAWSVRGGISNQPQHF
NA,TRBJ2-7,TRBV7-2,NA,TGTGCCAGCAGCTTAGTTTCGCGGACAGCGTTCTACGAGCAGTACTTC,CASSLVSRTAFYEQYF
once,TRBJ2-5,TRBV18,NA,TGTGCCAGCTCACCCGCGGGGAAAGAGACCCAGTACTTC,CASSPAGKETQYF
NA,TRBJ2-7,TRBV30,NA,TGTGCCTGGAGTGTGGGGATGACGAACGAGCAGTACTTC,CAWSVGMTNEQYF
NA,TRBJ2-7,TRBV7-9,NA,TGTGCCAGCAGCCCAACTAGCATCAAGAACTACGAGCAGTACTTC,CASSPTSIKNYEQYF
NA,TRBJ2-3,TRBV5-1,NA,TGCGCCAGCAGCTTGGGGGGGACAGATACGCAGTATTTT,CASSLGGTDTQYF
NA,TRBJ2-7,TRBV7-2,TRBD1,TGTGCCAGCAGCTTATTCGGGACAGGGTACTACGAGCAGTACTTC,CASSLFGTGYYEQYF
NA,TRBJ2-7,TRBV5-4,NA,TGTGCCAGCAGCTTGGGGGCGGACAACTCGGCCGAGCAGTACTTC,CASSLGADNSAEQYF
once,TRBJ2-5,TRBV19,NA,TGTGCCAGTAGTGCCAATATTGTGGAGACCCAGTACTTC,CASSANIVETQYF
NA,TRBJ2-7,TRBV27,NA,TGTGCCAGCAGTTCCGATAACTACGAGCAGTACTTC,CASSSDNYEQYF
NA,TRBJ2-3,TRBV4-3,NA,TGCGCCAGCAGCCCGGAGAGGGGGGATACGCAGTATTTT,CASSPERGDTQYF
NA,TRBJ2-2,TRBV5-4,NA,TGTGCCAGCAGCTTGGGGGGGGCTGGGACCGGGGAGCTGTTTTTT,CASSLGGAGTGELFF
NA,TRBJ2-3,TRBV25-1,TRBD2,TGTGCCAGCAGTGACGGGGTAGCGGGAGCAGATACGCAGTATTTT,CASSDGVAGADTQYF
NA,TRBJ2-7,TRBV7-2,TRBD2,TGTGCCAGCAGCGCGGGACTAGCGGGAGCCTACGAGCAGTACTTC,CASSAGLAGAYEQYF
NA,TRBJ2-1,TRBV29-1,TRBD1,TGCAGCGCTGGGACAGGGGGTGGAAGCTCCTACAATGAGCAGTTCTTC,CSAGTGGGSSYNEQFF
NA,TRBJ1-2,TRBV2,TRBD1,TGTGCCAGCAGGCGCCAGGGACAGGGAGGCGGCTACACCTTC,CASRRQGQGGGYTF
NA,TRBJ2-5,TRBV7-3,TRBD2,TGTGCCAGCAGCCCGGGGACTAGCGGGAGATGGGCCCAGTACTTC,CASSPGTSGRWAQYF
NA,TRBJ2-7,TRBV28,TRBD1,TGTGCCAGCAGTTCAGGGTCTCGGGGCAGGGGGAGCTACGAGCAGTACTTC,CASSSGSRGRGSYEQYF
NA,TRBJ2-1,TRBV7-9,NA,TGTGCCAGCAGCTATTCAAGCGGAAGCTCTTACAATGAGCAGTTCTTC,CASSYSSGSSYNEQFF
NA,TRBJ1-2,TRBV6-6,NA,TGTGCCAGCAGTTACGGTCCGGGGAACTATGGCTACACCTTC,CASSYGPGNYGYTF